The source of this T cell receptor beta chain is a study of T cell responses to AZD1222 COVID-19 vaccine. Study-level results: Mostly white British, mostly female donors; authors suggested clonal diversity may be underestimated. Once two AZD1222 doses were given, Spike-specific TCR breadth and depth went up.

Remarks on this clone: Its antigen is not known.

Data came from immunoSEQ multiplex PCR; TCRdb stores just in-frame clones and leaves some out. Of about 160,000 clones listed, around 93% are singletons. Germline V CDR1 and CDR2: SGHRS, YFSETQ. This CDR3 contains 15 residues. V was pared by 4 bases and J by 7 bases, with 9 bases of the junction left unmatched. The clonotype was recovered from an adult in good health. The chain couples TRBV5-1 to TRBJ2-1, with 9 bases matching TRBD2. The input for sequencing was peripheral blood, taken on day 0 of AZD1222 vaccination. CDR3 region: CASSPSGRRSNEQFF. CDR3 bases: TGCGCCAGCAGCCCAAGCGGGAGGAGGAGTAATGAGCAGTTCTTC.